A single T cell receptor (beta chain) is shown here with its context. Per the study methods: Estimation of nucleated cell counts was performed using reference gene primer amplification. The method was immunoSEQ multiplex PCR; TCRdb's version includes in-frame clones alone and lacks a portion of them. V and J calls and clone size come straight from that table; D and trimming were deduced from the DNA. The data show some 250,000 clones, 86% seen once. This specimen comes from a study of blood T cell repertoires in COVID-19. The wider study: T cells, B-cell-depleted T cells, or PBMCs supplied cDNA or gDNA.

Sequencing input: peripheral blood. The receptor was isolated from a young man with active or convalescent COVID-19.

The CDR3 bases are TGTGCCAGCAGCCAGGGACGGGGGGACTACACTGAAGCTTTCTTT. It codes for CASSQGRGDYTEAFF. The chain couples TRBV7-8 to TRBJ1-1; D is possibly TRBD1 (5 bases). V lost 5 bases and J 3 bases, leaving 16 bases between the germline ends. The CDR3 runs to 15 residues. Germline V gene sequence: CDR1 SGHVS, CDR2 FQNEAQ.